Below, 5 T cell receptor beta chains from the same sample are listed, as sequenced in a study of Graves' ophthalmopathy and Graves' hyperthyroidism. Scientists amplified the TCR beta CDR3 regions from RNA transcripts. First-round RT-PCR with HTBI primers preceded a second-round multiplex PCR. TCRdb processed the multiplex PCR reads anew with MiXCR; each CDR3 protein has one entry. The profile covers fewer than 600,000 distinct CDR3 sequences, with roughly 14% appearing a single time and 8% to 10% taken by the ten largest. Sequences were obtained from blood. These receptors were taken from a woman in her 30s with Graves' ophthalmopathy.

This clonotype was picked up many times. The chain couples TRBV2 to TRBJ2-3; D uncertain. The V end was cut by 4 bases, the J end by 4 bases, with 6 bases between. The CDR3 is 12 amino acids. Germline V lookup: CDR1 SNHLY, CDR2 FYNNEI. DNA for the CDR3: TGTGCCAGCAGTGCAGGTGCAGATACGCAGTATTTT. Amino acid sequence: CASSAGADTQYF. Using reference TRBV2 and TRBJ2-3 for the parts outside the CDR3, the full variable domain is EPEVTQTPSHQVTQMGQEVILRCVPISNHLYFYWYRQILGQKVEFLVSFYNNEISEKSEIFDDQFSVERPDGSNFTLKIRSTKLEDSAMYFCASSAGADTQYFGPGTRLTVL.

The chain has TRBV30 and TRBJ1-1, with D maybe TRBD1 (6 bases). The CDR3 extends over 12 amino acids. Trimming shortened V by 2 bases and J by 10 bases, and 14 bases separated the two germline ends. The germline gives CDR1 GTSNPN, CDR2 SVGIG (reference sequence). The CDR3 coding sequence is TGTGCCTGGAGTCGAGGGGGTGAGGGAGCTTTCTTT. The encoded protein is CAWSRGGEGAFF.

The chain joins TRBV12-3 or TRBV12-4 to TRBJ1-2; TRBD1 might be the D (6 bases). This CDR3 has 12 residues. Trimming took 3 bases from V and 8 from J, leaving 10 bases between them. For the CDR3, the DNA is TGTGCCAGCAGTTTCCGCAGGGGCGGCTACACCTTC. Translating gives CASSFRRGGYTF.

In this sample, this clonotype turned up many times. CDR3 bases: TGTGCCAGCAGCGTAGGGACAGGGAACACTGAAGCTTTCTTT. It specifies CASSVGTGNTEAFF. The chain employs TRBV9 and TRBJ1-1, with 7 bases matching TRBD1. From germline, CDR1 is SGDLS and CDR2 YYNGEE. The junction had 0 bases not matched to a gene; V was cut back by 0 bases and J by 1 base. The CDR3 has 14 amino acids.

This clonotype has ten or more counts. The genes are TRBV6-5 and TRBJ2-7, with D possibly called TRBD1 or TRBD2 (5 bases each). The V end lost 6 bases, the J end lost 2 bases, and 17 bases lay between the germline ends. The CDR3 spans 15 residues. Germline CDR1 and CDR2: MNHEY and SVGAGI. CDR3 region: CASSYFRDGAYEQYF. The CDR3 DNA reads as TGTGCCAGCAGCTATTTTCGGGACGGCGCCTACGAGCAGTACTTC.